This T cell receptor beta chain was profiled in a study of long-term antiretroviral therapy in people with HIV. In the United States, treatment was given to all participants with HIV. Germline CDR1 MNHEY, CDR2 SMNVEV (reference sequence). This CDR3 has 14 residues. The ends were cut back, 2 bases at V and 4 bases at J, with 9 bases in the middle. At the survey level, the v3.0 immunoSEQ assay was run. Using immunoSEQ multiplex PCR, the repertoire was profiled, and TCRdb retains in-frame clones only, with some absent. The sample has 9,500 to 15,000 clones, about 81% seen once. The rearrangement joins TRBV27 to TRBJ1-5; D remains ambiguous. Material: unsorted PBMCs, obtained just over 8 years after starting antiretroviral therapy. The TCR comes from a man aged 45-65 years with HIV. CDR3 sequence reads: CASSLTPWNQPQHF. The CDR3 DNA sequence: TGTGCCAGCAGTTTAACCCCGTGGAATCAGCCCCAGCATTTT.